This T cell receptor (beta chain) was captured in a study of blood T cell repertoires in COVID-19. The CDR3 length is 14 residues. The germline V and J ends were trimmed by 1 base and 4 bases, with 10 bases remaining between them. Germline V gives CDR1 KGHSH, CDR2 LQKENI. In the authors' workflow: Researchers report that nucleated cell counts were estimated from reference gene primer amplification. Repertoires were generated with immunoSEQ multiplex PCR, while TCRdb's copy carries only in-frame clones and drops some. From that table come the V and J calls and clone size; the DNA was used to work out D and trimming. The table includes over 150,000 clones, about 82% detected once.

Material: peripheral blood. This receptor was identified in a man aged 50-60 years with active or convalescent COVID-19. The rearrangement links TRBV18 to TRBJ1-2; TRBD1 is a possible D gene (6 bases). CDR3 region: CASSPQGELYGYTF. The CDR3 coding sequence is TGTGCCAGCTCACCACAGGGGGAGCTCTATGGCTACACCTTC.